The clone carrying this T cell receptor (beta chain) was recorded at least ten times. The germline V gene has CDR1 SGHDT and CDR2 YYEEEE. This CDR3 spans 13 amino acids. The germline V and J ends were trimmed by 1 base and 5 bases, with 7 bases remaining between them. Regarding donors, all were healthy bone marrow donors. The data are from a study of cytomegalovirus exposure and HLA in healthy donors. Study-level information: The 110 million or so unique TCR beta sequences, from 150 million to 200 million T cells, were found by an earlier analysis.

It was with 60 Vbeta and 13 Jbeta primers that the PCR ran. Only in-frame clones appear in the TCRdb table, and some are missing; sequencing was by immunoSEQ multiplex PCR. The sample includes approximately 100,000 clones, less than 9.5% of them seen just once. The TCR comes from a man aged 45-60 years in good health and CMV-seropositive. The chain links TRBV5-6 to TRBJ2-1; no clear D gene. Material: PBMCs. CDR3 sequence reads: CASSLSSNNEQFF. CDR3 in DNA: TGTGCCAGCAGCTTGTCCAGTAACAATGAGCAGTTCTTC. The whole variable domain, filled in from reference TRBV5-6 and TRBJ2-1, reads DAGVTQSPTHLIKTRGQQVTLRCSPKSGHDTVSWYQQALGQGPQFIFQYYEEEERQRGNFPDRFSGHQFPNYSSELNVNALLLGDSALYLCASSLSSNNEQFFGPGTRLTVL.